Detailed here is one T cell receptor (beta chain). The antigen is undetermined. This sample was included in a study of a mutant IDH1 vaccine in newly diagnosed glioma. Points from the study as a whole: Pseudoprogression seemed unrelated to changes in top peripheral T cell clonotypes.

The method was immunoSEQ multiplex PCR; TCRdb's version includes in-frame clones alone and lacks a portion of them. The table shows some 60,000 clones, with roughly 90% occurring only once. Described time point: week 35, safety follow-up. In every dose of vaccine, 300 ug of mutant IDH1 20-mer peptide was given alongside topical imiquimod. The CDR3 consists of 15 residues. The germline V gene has CDR1 LGHNT and CDR2 FRNRAP. V gave up 1 base and J gave up 3 bases, with 12 bases separating them. The material was PBMCs, obtained from a glioma patient whose treatment included an IDH1 peptide vaccine. The gene calls are TRBV12-5 and TRBJ1-2; D is unclear. This receptor was taken from a man aged 35 to 55 with glioma. The chain's CDR3 is CASGLAGLRYYGYTF. DNA of the CDR3: TGTGCTAGTGGTTTGGCGGGCCTCCGGTACTATGGCTACACCTTC.